A single sample gave rise to the 11 T cell receptor beta chains below, sequenced in a study of OX40 agonist ivuxolimab in advanced cancers. Clones were sequenced by immunoSEQ multiplex PCR, and TCRdb holds only the in-frame ones, with some missing. Here the sample spans tens of thousands of clones, 89% being singletons. This specimen was CD4+ or CD8+ T cells sorted from blood, taken in a trial of the OX40 agonist ivuxolimab. These receptors came from an adult with an advanced solid tumor such as melanoma, head and neck, liver or kidney cancer.

The chain is built from TRBV27 and TRBJ2-7, with 10 bases identical to TRBD2. CDR1 and CDR2 from the germline V gene are MNHEY and SMNVEV (reference sequence). The CDR3 sequence is 16 residues long. The V segment lost 2 bases and the J segment 6 bases; nucleotides outside the gene matches: 10. In DNA, the CDR3 is TGTGCCAGCAGTTTAAGGGGGACTAGCGAACCCTCCGAGCAGTACTTC. This gives the protein CASSLRGTSEPSEQYF.

This clone has only one observation. The chain has TRBV18 and TRBJ1-4; weak D call: TRBD1 (5 bases). Between the trimmed V and J ends, which lost 4 bases and 5 bases, there was a span of 11 bases. The germline V gene has CDR1 KGHSH and CDR2 LQKENI. The length of the CDR3 is 14 residues. CDR3 loop: CASSLQGANEKLFF. DNA for the CDR3: TGTGCCAGCTCACTCCAGGGAGCCAATGAAAAACTGTTTTTT.

This clone was counted between two and nine times. This chain connects TRBV10-3 to TRBJ1-2, with D tentatively TRBD1 (5 bases). The germline V gene encodes CDR1 ENHRY and CDR2 SYGVKD. V shed 11 bases and J shed 4 bases, with 17 bases lying between them. The CDR3 loop spans 13 amino acids. This chain's CDR3 is CAVGTRDGYGYTF. The CDR3 DNA follows: TGTGCCGTAGGCACCAGGGACGGCTATGGCTACACCTTC.

The chain has TRBV23-1 and TRBJ2-7; 11 nucleotides line up with TRBD1. TRBV23-1 is an open reading frame whose function is uncertain. V dropped 4 bases and J dropped 2; count of bases not matched to a gene: 10. The CDR3 has 17 amino acids. The CDR3 loop is CASSRGQGASDPYEQYF. For the CDR3, the DNA is TGCGCCAGCAGTCGCGGACAGGGGGCGAGTGATCCCTACGAGCAGTACTTC.

V and J are TRBV6-6 and TRBJ2-7; tentative D call: TRBD1 (5 bases). Germline V gene data show CDR1 as MNHNY and CDR2 as SVGAGI (reference sequence). This CDR3 contains 14 residues. The V end was cut by 0 bases, the J end by 5 bases, with 11 bases between. The CDR3 DNA reads TGTGCCAGCAGTTACTCAAGGGGTGTCGACGAGCAGTACTTC. It yields the protein CASSYSRGVDEQYF.

The DNA of the CDR3 is TGTGCCAGCAGCTTAGTCGGAACCAATGAGCAGTTCTTC. This translates into CASSLVGTNEQFF. The chain recombines TRBV11-2 with TRBJ2-1; D unresolved. The V gene's germline CDR1 is SGHAT and CDR2 FQNNGV. Trimming took off 1 base at V and 6 bases at J, with 7 bases between the two ends. This CDR3 region has 13 residues.

CDR3 bases: TGTGCCAGCAGAGTATCGGGACACCGGGAAAACATTCAGTACTTC. Translation: CASRVSGHRENIQYF. The chain uses TRBV27 and TRBJ2-4, with TRBD1 as a possible D gene (6 bases). Germline CDR1 and CDR2: MNHEY and SMNVEV (reference sequence). Trimming took 6 bases from V and 5 from J, leaving 17 bases between them. This CDR3 contains 15 residues.

This sequence joins TRBV11-2 and TRBJ2-3; D is ambiguous. Looked up from germline, CDR1 is SGHAT and CDR2 is FQNNGV. This CDR3 is built from 15 residues. The V gene lost 5 bases and the J gene lost 2 bases, with 14 bases spanning the gap. The CDR3 loop is CASSQTRTNTDTQYF. The CDR3 DNA follows: TGTGCCAGCAGCCAAACACGGACGAACACAGATACGCAGTATTTT.

The sample holds one count of this clone. The rearrangement links TRBV4-3 to TRBJ2-6, with D unresolved. Looked up from germline, CDR1 is LGHNA and CDR2 is YSLEER. The CDR3 spans 16 residues. With 1 base removed from V and 0 bases from J, the gap between germline ends came to 7 bases. This CDR3 is CASSQGGNSGANVLTF. The CDR3 nucleotides are TGCGCCAGCAGCCAAGGCGGAAACTCTGGGGCCAACGTCCTGACTTTC.

The chain employs TRBV5-1 and TRBJ2-2; 7 bases fit TRBD2. Germline V lookup: CDR1 SGHRS, CDR2 YFSETQ. The ends lost 1 base at V and 6 bases at J; junction bases unmatched: 12. The CDR3 sequence is 17 residues long. CDR3 nucleotide sequence: TGCGCCAGCAGCTTGTTCCCCTGGCGGGAGTCGGCCGGGGAGCTGTTTTTT. As protein: CASSLFPWRESAGELFF.

The chain has TRBV18 and TRBJ2-3, with unresolved D. This CDR3 comprises 15 residues. V lost 3 bases and J 2 bases, leaving 12 bases between the germline ends. CDR1 is KGHSH and CDR2 is LQKENI in the germline V gene. The CDR3 protein is CASSPAYQNTDTQYF. CDR3 DNA: TGTGCCAGCTCACCGGCCTACCAGAACACAGATACGCAGTATTTT.